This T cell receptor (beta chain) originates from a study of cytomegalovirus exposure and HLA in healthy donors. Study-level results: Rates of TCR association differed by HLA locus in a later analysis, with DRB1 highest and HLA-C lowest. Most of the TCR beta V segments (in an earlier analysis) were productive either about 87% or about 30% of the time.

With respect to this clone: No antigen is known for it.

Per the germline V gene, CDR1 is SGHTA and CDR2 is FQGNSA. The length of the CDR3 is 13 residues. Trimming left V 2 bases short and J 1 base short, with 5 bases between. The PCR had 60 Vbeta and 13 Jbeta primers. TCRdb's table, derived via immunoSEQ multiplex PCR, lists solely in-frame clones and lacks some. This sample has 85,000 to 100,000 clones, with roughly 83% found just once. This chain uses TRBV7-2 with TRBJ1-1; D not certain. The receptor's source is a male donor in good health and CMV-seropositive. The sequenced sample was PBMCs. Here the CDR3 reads CASSLLWNTEAFF. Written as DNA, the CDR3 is TGTGCCAGCAGCTTACTGTGGAACACTGAAGCTTTCTTT.